The following is a T cell receptor beta chain sequence with its context. Its target is not known. The CDR3 contains 15 residues. Per the germline V gene, CDR1 is SGHAT and CDR2 is FQNNGV. Germline trimming cut 5 bases from V and 2 bases from J; bases unmatched to any gene: 6. These data come from a study of post-analysis software for immune sequencing data. Study at large: The study covered relapsing-remitting, secondary progressive and progressive-relapsing courses of multiple sclerosis. Whole-study findings and limits: Five or six TRBV segments, TRBV5-6, TRBV5-1 and TRBV20-1 among them, were found more frequent in patients than controls.

The TCR beta cDNA libraries carried unique molecular identifiers. TCRdb re-derived calls from the PCR reads in MiXCR, one entry per CDR3 protein. This table has under 650,000 distinct CDR3 sequences, 44% appearing once. This receptor was obtained from a girl between 10 and 17 years old with multiple sclerosis. The sample was blood. The chain links TRBV11-2 to TRBJ2-3; 8 nucleotides line up with TRBD1. The CDR3: CASSPEGQDTDTQYF. The CDR3 DNA sequence: TGTGCCAGCAGCCCCGAGGGACAGGACACAGATACGCAGTATTTT.